This T cell receptor beta chain derives from a study of T-cell memory formation after mild COVID-19. The overall study: Clusters were largely donor specific. Notes on the study in general: The SARS-CoV-2 specificity of second-wave clones reaching peak at day 37 remained unverified.

TCRdb used MiXCR to reprocess the 5' RACE reads, holding one entry per CDR3 protein. The table has approximately 300,000 distinct CDR3 sequences, just under 20% seen once. This clonotype has just a few counts. The antigen remains undetermined. This CDR3 comprises 16 residues. Germline values: CDR1 SGDLS, CDR2 YYNGEE. V was shortened by 0 bases and J by 1 base, with 10 bases between the two germline ends. The genes are TRBV9 and TRBJ2-2, with D perhaps TRBD1 (5 bases). Sample: PBMCs or a T cell subset sorted from them (not recorded which). The TCR was taken from a man younger than 35 who had mild COVID-19 (a few samples of this study predate the infection). Cell type and time point are not known. CDR3 residues: CASSVVGALNTGELFF. DNA for the CDR3: TGTGCCAGCAGCGTAGTTGGGGCTTTGAACACCGGGGAGCTGTTTTTT.